The present T cell receptor (beta chain) was sequenced within a study of monozygotic twins with inflammatory bowel disease. Comments on this clonotype: Antigen: not known.

Blood was drawn at around 2.5 ml per donor. Points from the study as a whole: In these data, no single strong IBD-associated signal or clonotype received support.

CDR1 DFQATT and CDR2 SNEGSKA come from the germline V gene (reference sequence). CDR3 size: 15 residues. Per TCR library, roughly 3,600 ng of total RNA was used. The cDNA of both the TCRalpha and TCRbeta chains was subjected to two nested PCRs of around 15 and 9 cycles. Reprocessing the 5' RACE reads, TCRdb reports a single entry for every CDR3 protein and omits DNA. Listed are around 200,000 distinct CDR3 sequences; around 1.5% falls within the top ten. Sequenced material: blood. The chain couples TRBV20-1 to TRBJ2-1; TCRdb designates TRBD1, a call that cannot be tested without DNA. The sequence was obtained from a human donor with ulcerative colitis or Crohn's disease, or a healthy co-twin of an affected twin (not recorded which). CDR3 amino acids: CSARSASGGDNEQFF.